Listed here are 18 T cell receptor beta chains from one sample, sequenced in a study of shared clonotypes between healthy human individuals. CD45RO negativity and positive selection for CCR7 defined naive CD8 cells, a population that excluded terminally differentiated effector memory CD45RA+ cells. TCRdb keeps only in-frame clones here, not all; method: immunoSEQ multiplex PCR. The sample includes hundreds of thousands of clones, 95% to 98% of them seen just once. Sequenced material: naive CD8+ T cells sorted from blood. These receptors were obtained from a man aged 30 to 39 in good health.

The CDR3 loop reads CSVVPQAGRKETQYF. CDR3 in DNA: TGCAGCGTCGTTCCTCAGGCGGGGAGGAAAGAGACCCAGTACTTC. The rearrangement joins TRBV29-1 to TRBJ2-5, with D possibly TRBD2 on 6 matching bases. Per the germline V gene, CDR1 is SQVTM and CDR2 is ANQGSEA. This CDR3 is built from 15 residues. Trimming took 6 bases from V and 3 from J, leaving 20 bases between them.

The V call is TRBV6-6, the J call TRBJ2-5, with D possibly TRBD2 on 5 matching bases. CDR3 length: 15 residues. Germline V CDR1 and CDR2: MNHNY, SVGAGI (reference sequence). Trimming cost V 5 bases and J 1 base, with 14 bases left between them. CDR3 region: CASSLGRDFQETQYF. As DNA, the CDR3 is TGTGCCAGCAGTCTGGGGAGAGACTTCCAAGAGACCCAGTACTTC.

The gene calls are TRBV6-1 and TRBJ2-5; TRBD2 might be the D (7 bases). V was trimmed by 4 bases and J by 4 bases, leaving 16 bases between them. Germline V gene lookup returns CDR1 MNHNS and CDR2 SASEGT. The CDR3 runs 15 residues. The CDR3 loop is CASSGGAGETETQYF. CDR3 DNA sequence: TGTGCCAGCAGTGGGGGGGCGGGAGAGACAGAGACCCAGTACTTC.

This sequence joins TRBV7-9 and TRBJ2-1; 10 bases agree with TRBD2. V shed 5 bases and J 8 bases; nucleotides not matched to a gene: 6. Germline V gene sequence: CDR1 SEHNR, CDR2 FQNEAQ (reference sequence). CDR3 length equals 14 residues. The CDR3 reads CASSQTSGIYEQFF. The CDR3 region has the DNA TGTGCCAGCAGCCAAACTAGCGGGATCTATGAGCAGTTCTTC.

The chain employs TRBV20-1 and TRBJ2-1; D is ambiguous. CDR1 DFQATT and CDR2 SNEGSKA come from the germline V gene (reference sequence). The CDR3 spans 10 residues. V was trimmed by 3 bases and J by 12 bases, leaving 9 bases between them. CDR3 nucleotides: TGCAGTGCTAGCTTCGACGCGCAGTTCTTC. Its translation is CSASFDAQFF.

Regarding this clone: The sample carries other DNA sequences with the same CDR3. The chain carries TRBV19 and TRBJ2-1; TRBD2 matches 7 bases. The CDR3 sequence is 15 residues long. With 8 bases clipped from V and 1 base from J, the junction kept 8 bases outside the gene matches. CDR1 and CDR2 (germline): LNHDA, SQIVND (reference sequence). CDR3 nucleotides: TGTGCCAGTTCACTGGGCGGGAGTTCCTACAATGAGCAGTTCTTC. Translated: CASSLGGSSYNEQFF.

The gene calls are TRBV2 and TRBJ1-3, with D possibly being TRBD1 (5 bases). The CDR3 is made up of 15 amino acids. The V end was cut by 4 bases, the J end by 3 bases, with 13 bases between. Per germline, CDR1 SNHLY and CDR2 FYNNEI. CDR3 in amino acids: CASSAGTSLGNTIYF. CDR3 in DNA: TGTGCCAGCAGTGCCGGGACCTCGCTTGGAAACACCATATATTTT. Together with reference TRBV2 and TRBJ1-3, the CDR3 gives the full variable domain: EPEVTQTPSHQVTQMGQEVILRCVPISNHLYFYWYRQILGQKVEFLVSFYNNEISEKSEIFDDQFSVERPDGSNFTLKIRSTKLEDSAMYFCASSAGTSLGNTIYFGEGSWLTVV.

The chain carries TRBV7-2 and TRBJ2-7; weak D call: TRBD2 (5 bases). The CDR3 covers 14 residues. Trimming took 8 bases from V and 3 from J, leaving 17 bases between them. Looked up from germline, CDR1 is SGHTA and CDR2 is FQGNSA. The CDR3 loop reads CASAIAGKNYEQYF. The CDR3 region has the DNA TGTGCCAGCGCCATAGCCGGGAAGAACTACGAGCAGTACTTC.

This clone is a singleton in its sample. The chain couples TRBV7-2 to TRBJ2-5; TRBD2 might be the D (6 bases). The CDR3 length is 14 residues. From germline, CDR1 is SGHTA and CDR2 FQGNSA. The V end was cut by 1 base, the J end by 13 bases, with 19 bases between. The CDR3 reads CASSLEGLPRTGYF. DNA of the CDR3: TGTGCCAGCAGCTTAGAGGGACTCCCAAGAACCGGGTACTTC.

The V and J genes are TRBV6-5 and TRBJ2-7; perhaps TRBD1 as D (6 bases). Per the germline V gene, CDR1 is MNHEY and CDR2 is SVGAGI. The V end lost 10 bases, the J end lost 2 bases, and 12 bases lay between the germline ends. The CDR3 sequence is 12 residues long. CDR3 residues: CATSRGTYEQYF. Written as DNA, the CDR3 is TGTGCCACATCCAGGGGAACCTACGAGCAGTACTTC.

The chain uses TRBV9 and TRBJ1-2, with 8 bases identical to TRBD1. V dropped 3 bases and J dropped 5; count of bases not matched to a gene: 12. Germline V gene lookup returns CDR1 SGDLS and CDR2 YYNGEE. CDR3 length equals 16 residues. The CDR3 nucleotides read TGTGCCAGCAGCGGACCTACAGGGGGATTTGGGTATGGCTACACCTTC. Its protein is CASSGPTGGFGYGYTF.

The CDR3 loop reads CASKRGPNSYEQYF. In DNA, the CDR3 is TGTGCCAGCAAAAGGGGACCTAACTCCTACGAGCAGTACTTC. J is TRBJ2-7 and V is TRBV28; D possibly uses TRBD1 or TRBD2 (5 bases each). Germline CDR1 MDHEN, CDR2 SYDVKM. CDR3 length: 14 residues. The ends were cut back, 7 bases at V and 0 bases at J, with 13 bases in the middle.

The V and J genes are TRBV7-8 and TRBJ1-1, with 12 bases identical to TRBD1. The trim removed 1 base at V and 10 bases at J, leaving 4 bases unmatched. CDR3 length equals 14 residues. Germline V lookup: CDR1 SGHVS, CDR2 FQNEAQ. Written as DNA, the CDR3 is TGTGCCAGCAGCTTAGGGGGGACAGGGGGCCGAGCTTTCTTT. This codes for CASSLGGTGGRAFF.

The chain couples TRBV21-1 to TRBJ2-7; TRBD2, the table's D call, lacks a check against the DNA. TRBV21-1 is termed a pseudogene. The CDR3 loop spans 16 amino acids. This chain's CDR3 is CASLKGGFWSTYEQYF. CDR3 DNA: TGTGCCAGCCTTAAAGGCGGGTTCTGGAGTACCTACGAGCAGTACTTC.

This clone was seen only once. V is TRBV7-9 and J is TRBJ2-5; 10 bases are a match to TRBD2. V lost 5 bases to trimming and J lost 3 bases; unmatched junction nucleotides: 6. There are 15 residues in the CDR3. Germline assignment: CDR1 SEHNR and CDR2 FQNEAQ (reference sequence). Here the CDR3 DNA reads TGTGCCAGCAGCCAGCGGGAGGGCGGCAAAGAGACCCAGTACTTC. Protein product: CASSQREGGKETQYF.

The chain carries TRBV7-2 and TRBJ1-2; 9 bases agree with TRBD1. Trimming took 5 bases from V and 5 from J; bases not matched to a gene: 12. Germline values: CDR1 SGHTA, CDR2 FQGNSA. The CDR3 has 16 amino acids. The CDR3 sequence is CASSRLEDRGTYGYTF. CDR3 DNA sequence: TGTGCCAGCAGCCGCCTGGAGGACAGGGGAACGTATGGCTACACCTTC.

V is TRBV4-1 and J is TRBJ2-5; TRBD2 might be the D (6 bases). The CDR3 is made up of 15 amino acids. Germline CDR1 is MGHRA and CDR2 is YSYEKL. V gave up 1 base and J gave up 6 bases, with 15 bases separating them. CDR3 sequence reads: CASSQAGTPDQTQYF. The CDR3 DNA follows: TGCGCCAGCAGCCAAGCCGGGACTCCGGACCAGACCCAGTACTTC.

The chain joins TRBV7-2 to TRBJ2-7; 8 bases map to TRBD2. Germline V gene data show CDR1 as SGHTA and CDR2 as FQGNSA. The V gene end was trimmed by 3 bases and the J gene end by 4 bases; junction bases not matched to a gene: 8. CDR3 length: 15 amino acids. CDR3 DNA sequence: TGTGCCAGCAGCTTCTACAGCGGGAGTTCTTACGAGCAGTACTTC. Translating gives CASSFYSGSSYEQYF. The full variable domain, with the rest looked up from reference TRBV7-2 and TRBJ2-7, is GAGVSQSPSNKVTEKGKDVELRCDPISGHTALYWYRQSLGQGLEFLIYFQGNSAPDKSGLPSDRFSAERTGGSVSTLTIQRTQQEDSAVYLCASSFYSGSSYEQYFGPGTRLTVT.